The next 28 T cell receptor beta chains were all read from a single sample in a study of blood T cell repertoires in COVID-19. Assay: immunoSEQ multiplex PCR; the TCRdb copy retains only in-frame clones and omits some. This sample has 200,000 to 250,000 clones, with roughly 90% found just once. The sample was peripheral blood. Source of these receptors: a man between 25 and 39 years old who had recovered from COVID-19.

This clone occurred once. The chain couples TRBV27 to TRBJ1-4; D not resolved. Trimming removed 4 bases from V and 7 bases from J, with 13 bases in between. Germline V gene data show CDR1 as MNHEY and CDR2 as SMNVEV (reference sequence). CDR3 size: 14 residues. The CDR3 is CASSSPDSSEKLFF. CDR3 in DNA: TGTGCCAGCAGTTCCCCCGACTCTTCTGAAAAACTGTTTTTT.

The chain links TRBV6-5 to TRBJ1-1; D might be TRBD1 (5 bases). Per germline, CDR1 MNHEY and CDR2 SVGAGI. The CDR3 totals 14 residues. Trimming took off 0 bases at V and 4 bases at J, with 9 bases between the two ends. CDR3 sequence: CASSYSYQGTEAFF. The CDR3 nucleotides read TGTGCCAGCAGTTACTCGTATCAGGGCACTGAAGCTTTCTTT.

The chain carries TRBV4-1 and TRBJ2-3; a weak D match, TRBD1 (5 bases). The CDR3 is 18 amino acids. The germline V gene has CDR1 MGHRA and CDR2 YSYEKL. Trimming took off 0 bases at V and 3 bases at J, with 19 bases between the two ends. The CDR3 nucleotides are TGCGCCAGCAGCCAAGAAGGGGTACTGGGTTCGTGGACAGATACGCAGTATTTT. Its protein product is CASSQEGVLGSWTDTQYF.

This clone has more than one count but fewer than ten. The V call is TRBV4-2, the J call TRBJ2-7; D unclear. This CDR3 is 17 amino acids long. The ends were cut back, 4 bases at V and 2 bases at J, with 21 bases in the middle. Germline CDR1 is LGHNA and CDR2 is YNFKEQ. Here the CDR3 reads CASSLGVKLGNTYEQYF. CDR3 coding DNA: TGTGCCAGCAGCCTAGGCGTAAAACTGGGCAACACCTACGAGCAGTACTTC.

V is TRBV10-3 and J is TRBJ2-3; no definite D call. Germline V gene lookup returns CDR1 ENHRY and CDR2 SYGVKD. Trimming stripped 4 bases from V and 6 bases from J, with 17 bases between. The CDR3 is 15 residues long. The CDR3 is CAISGLGAAGDTQYF. Written as DNA, the CDR3 is TGTGCCATCAGTGGATTAGGCGCTGCCGGGGATACGCAGTATTTT.

The rearrangement joins TRBV4-3 to TRBJ1-2; 9 nucleotides align to TRBD1. CDR1 and CDR2 (germline): LGHNA, YSLEER. CDR3 size: 15 residues. The ends lost 3 bases at V and 4 bases at J; junction bases unmatched: 6. CDR3 in amino acids: CASSHEDRGGYGYTF. The CDR3, as DNA: TGCGCCAGCAGCCACGAGGACAGGGGAGGCTATGGCTACACCTTC.

This clone was seen a single time. The chain employs TRBV6-1 and TRBJ1-2; unclear D gene. Germline V CDR1 and CDR2: MNHNS, SASEGT. This CDR3 has 15 residues. Between the trimmed V and J ends, which lost 0 bases and 8 bases, there was a span of 16 bases. The CDR3, as DNA: TGTGCCAGCAGTGAAGCGGACGGAGGACTAATGGGCTACACCTTC. Translating gives CASSEADGGLMGYTF.

This chain connects TRBV7-9 to TRBJ1-1; D may be TRBD1 (6 bases). The CDR3 runs to 16 residues. Trimming left V 3 bases short and J 5 bases short, with 19 bases between. Germline V gene sequence: CDR1 SEHNR, CDR2 FQNEAQ (reference sequence). CDR3 bases: TGTGCCAGCAGCTTTGGTGGGGGCCTAAGGGGTACTGAAGCTTTCTTT. Translated: CASSFGGGLRGTEAFF.

The chain recombines TRBV5-1 with TRBJ2-7, with a tentative D call TRBD1 (5 bases). The CDR3 runs to 15 residues. Trimming took off 2 bases at V and 4 bases at J, with 16 bases between the two ends. The germline V gene encodes CDR1 SGHRS and CDR2 YFSETQ. CDR3: CASSFLGVDPYEQYF. The CDR3 region has the DNA TGCGCCAGCAGCTTCCTAGGGGTCGATCCGTACGAGCAGTACTTC. The variable domain in full, with the rest retrieved from reference TRBV5-1 and TRBJ2-7, is KAGVTQTPRYLIKTRGQQVTLSCSPISGHRSVSWYQQTPGQGLQFLFEYFSETQRNKGNFPGRFSGRQFSNSRSEMNVSTLELGDSALYLCASSFLGVDPYEQYFGPGTRLTVT.

This clone was observed a few times. The rearrangement uses TRBV25-1 and TRBJ1-2; tentative D call: TRBD1 (5 bases). This CDR3 has 13 amino acids. CDR1 is MGHDK and CDR2 is SYGVNS in the germline V gene. The V gene lost 6 bases and the J gene lost 3 bases, with 11 bases spanning the gap. The CDR3 DNA sequence: TGTGCCAGCAGCTTAACGACAGACTATGGCTACACCTTC. It encodes CASSLTTDYGYTF.

V gene TRBV3-1 (or the pseudogene TRBV3-2) combines with J gene TRBJ2-7, with a tentative D call TRBD2 (6 bases). Deletions cut 2 bases from V and 6 bases from J, with 14 bases between. Germline V gene lookup returns CDR1 LGHDT and CDR2 YNNKEL (reference sequence). The length of the CDR3 is 14 residues. The CDR3, as DNA: TGTGCCAGCAGCCAAATGGGAGGAGTGGCCGAGCAGTACTTC. It yields the protein CASSQMGGVAEQYF.

As DNA, the CDR3 is TGTGCCAGCAGCTTAGGGACTAGCGGCTCCTACGAGCAGTACTTC. Translated: CASSLGTSGSYEQYF. The V call is TRBV7-2, the J call TRBJ2-7; 10 bases line up with TRBD2. This CDR3 contains 15 residues. Per germline, CDR1 SGHTA and CDR2 FQGNSA. The junction had 0 bases not matched to a gene; V was cut back by 1 base and J by 0 bases.

The chain has TRBV5-4 and TRBJ2-3; 7 bases map to TRBD2. This CDR3 spans 14 amino acids. The J segment lost 4 bases and the V segment lost 4 bases, leaving 6 bases of the junction unmatched. Germline-derived CDR1 and CDR2 are SGHNT and YYREEE (reference sequence). This chain's CDR3 is CASSLLTSSDTQYF. CDR3 bases: TGTGCCAGCAGCCTCTTGACTAGCTCAGATACGCAGTATTTT.

The CDR3 region has the DNA TGTGCCAGCAGCTTACAGGGGGTTCGCTATAATTCACCCCTCCACTTT. Its protein product is CASSLQGVRYNSPLHF. V and J are TRBV11-2 and TRBJ1-6; 7 nucleotides align to TRBD1. Germline CDR1 reads SGHAT; CDR2 reads FQNNGV. V shed 2 bases, J shed 3 bases, and the junction held 4 bases outside the gene matches. This CDR3 has 16 amino acids.

The genes are TRBV9 and TRBJ1-2; D might be TRBD1 (5 bases). Germline V lookup: CDR1 SGDLS, CDR2 YYNGEE. V shed 0 bases and J shed 4 bases, with 10 bases lying between them. The CDR3 has 14 amino acids. As DNA, the CDR3 is TGTGCCAGCAGCGTAGGTATCGACAGCTATGGCTACACCTTC. Residues: CASSVGIDSYGYTF. Drawing the rest from reference TRBV9 and TRBJ1-2, the complete variable domain is DSGVTQTPKHLITATGQRVTLRCSPRSGDLSVYWYQQSLDQGLQFLIQYYNGEERAKGNILERFSAQQFPDLHSELNLSSLELGDSALYFCASSVGIDSYGYTFGSGTRLTVV.

The J gene is TRBJ2-3, the V gene TRBV7-6, with D possibly being TRBD2 (6 bases). Germline V gene data show CDR1 as SGHVS and CDR2 as FNYEAQ. The V end lost 5 bases, the J end lost 0 bases, and 18 bases lay between the germline ends. This CDR3 region has 17 residues. CDR3 nucleotide sequence: TGTGCCAGCAGCCCCTCGCCCGGAGGGTCAAGCACAGATACGCAGTATTTT. This encodes CASSPSPGGSSTDTQYF.

The chain combines TRBV7-2 with TRBJ1-6, with D possibly being TRBD1 (6 bases). Between the trimmed V and J ends, which lost 3 bases and 15 bases, there was a span of 12 bases. This CDR3 region has 12 residues. Germline V CDR1 and CDR2: SGHTA, FQGNSA. The CDR3 sequence: CASSFLGQYLHF. The CDR3 DNA is TGTGCCAGCAGCTTCTTGGGACAATACCTCCACTTT.

The V gene is TRBV10-2, the J gene TRBJ2-7; a weak D match, TRBD2 (5 bases). The CDR3 is 18 amino acids. V lost 3 bases, J lost 6 bases, and 27 bases lay in between. From germline, CDR1 is WSHSY and CDR2 SAAADI. Here the CDR3 reads CASSDITSSTKDTTEQYF. In nucleotides, the CDR3 is TGCGCCAGCAGTGATATTACTAGTTCGACCAAGGATACGACCGAGCAGTACTTC.

V gene TRBV19 combines with J gene TRBJ2-7; TRBD2 is a possible D gene (5 bases). CDR1 LNHDA and CDR2 SQIVND come from the germline V gene (reference sequence). The CDR3 has 14 residues. Between the trimmed V and J ends, which lost 7 bases and 3 bases, there was a span of 16 bases. In DNA, the CDR3 is TGTGCCAGTAAAGCCGAACTAGGAAACTACGAGCAGTACTTC. Its translation: CASKAELGNYEQYF.

The rearrangement links TRBV18 to TRBJ2-1, with D possibly being TRBD2 (6 bases). CDR3 length equals 14 residues. V lost 3 bases, J lost 6 bases, and 12 bases lay in between. CDR1 is KGHSH, CDR2 LQKENI, per germline. CDR3 DNA sequence: TGTGCCAGCTCACCCCTATCCGGGGGCAATGAGCAGTTCTTC. It specifies CASSPLSGGNEQFF. The full variable domain, in which reference TRBV18 and TRBJ2-1 provide the parts outside the CDR3, is NAGVMQNPRHLVRRRGQEARLRCSPMKGHSHVYWYRQLPEEGLKFMVYLQKENIIDESGMPKERFSAEFPKEGPSILRIQQVVRGDSAAYFCASSPLSGGNEQFFGPGTRLTVL.

Remarks on this clone: Distinct nucleotide sequences in the sample also encode this CDR3. The rearrangement uses TRBV19 and TRBJ2-2; the D gene is possibly TRBD1 (5 bases). With 2 bases removed from V and 5 bases from J, the gap between germline ends came to 6 bases. This CDR3 comprises 13 residues. In germline, CDR1 is LNHDA, CDR2 SQIVND (reference sequence). CDR3 protein: CASSIQGTGELFF. DNA of the CDR3: TGTGCCAGTAGTATACAGGGTACCGGGGAGCTGTTTTTT.

The chain links TRBV5-6 to TRBJ2-2, with TRBD1 identical over 7 bases. The CDR3 has 15 residues. Germline CDR1 and CDR2: SGHDT and YYEEEE. V lost 3 bases, J lost 5 bases, and 7 bases stayed unmatched. CDR3 protein: CASSSFSRGTGELFF. Written as DNA, the CDR3 is TGTGCCAGCAGCTCATTCTCCAGGGGGACCGGGGAGCTGTTTTTT.

This clone was seen only once. The rearrangement joins TRBV4-1 to TRBJ2-1, with TRBD2 matching 11 bases. CDR1 is MGHRA and CDR2 is YSYEKL in the germline V gene. The V and J ends lost 5 bases and 12 bases, in that order; junction bases with no gene match: 15. The CDR3 extends over 16 amino acids. The CDR3 loop reads CASSYSGLAVGGGQFF. In DNA form, the CDR3 reads TGCGCCAGCAGCTATTCGGGACTAGCGGTGGGTGGGGGGCAGTTCTTC.

The chain is built from TRBV4-1 and TRBJ1-5; the match to TRBD1 covers 7 bases. Germline CDR1 reads MGHRA; CDR2 reads YSYEKL. V trimming: 4 bases; J trimming: 5 bases; junction bases outside the gene matches: 8. The CDR3 runs to 15 residues. The DNA for the CDR3 is TGCGCCAGCAGCCGTGAGGGGGCAGACTATCAGCCCCAGCATTTT. This codes for CASSREGADYQPQHF.

The chain combines TRBV5-5 with TRBJ1-4; tentatively, D is TRBD1 (5 bases). Germline V lookup: CDR1 SGHKS, CDR2 YYEKEE (reference sequence). V lost 4 bases and J lost 11, with 18 bases in between. The CDR3 loop spans 14 amino acids. CDR3 coding DNA: TGTGCCAGCAGCGGGGGGTTGGCACTGTGGAAACTGTTTTTT. This sequence encodes CASSGGLALWKLFF. The variable domain in full, with the rest retrieved from reference TRBV5-5 and TRBJ1-4, is DAGVTQSPTHLIKTRGQQVTLRCSPISGHKSVSWYQQVLGQGPQFIFQYYEKEERGRGNFPDRFSARQFPNYSSELNVNALLLGDSALYLCASSGGLALWKLFFGSGTQLSVL.

This chain joins TRBV6-6 and TRBJ2-2; maybe TRBD2 (6 bases). Germline V gene lookup returns CDR1 MNHNY and CDR2 SVGAGI (reference sequence). The CDR3 covers 15 residues. V was shortened by 5 bases and J by 2 bases, with 12 bases between the two germline ends. CDR3 sequence reads: CASSPPGLNTGELFF. CDR3 coding DNA: TGTGCCAGCAGTCCTCCGGGACTCAACACCGGGGAGCTGTTTTTT.

The chain has TRBV3-1 (or the pseudogene TRBV3-2) and TRBJ1-1, with D maybe TRBD1 (5 bases). The V end was cut by 4 bases, the J end by 4 bases, with 16 bases between. The CDR3 spans 15 residues. Per the germline V gene, CDR1 is LGHDT and CDR2 is YNNKEL (reference sequence). Here the CDR3 reads CASSLFRDSSTEAFF. In DNA, the CDR3 is TGTGCCAGCAGCCTATTTAGGGACTCCTCCACTGAAGCTTTCTTT.

This rearrangement joins TRBV7-8 to TRBJ2-7; D perhaps matches TRBD1 (5 bases). This CDR3 contains 12 residues. The V and J ends lost 6 bases and 3 bases respectively, with 9 bases between them. Germline V gene sequence: CDR1 SGHVS, CDR2 FQNEAQ. The CDR3 DNA sequence: TGTGCCAGCAGAGACCAGGGCTACGAGCAGTACTTC. Its protein is CASRDQGYEQYF.